This T cell receptor beta chain appears in the sequencing data of a study of PD-1 and CTLA-4 blockade in melanoma. Generated by immunoSEQ multiplex PCR, the TCRdb table keeps only in-frame clones and is missing some. The table lists over 25,000 clones, less than 90% of them singletons. Germline V gene data show CDR1 as SGHAT and CDR2 as FQNNGV. The V and J ends lost 4 bases and 3 bases, in that order; junction bases with no gene match: 2. This CDR3 has 14 residues. Sample: CD8+ T cells from peripheral blood, taken before anti-PD-1 treatment. The chain is built from TRBV11-2 and TRBJ2-2, with 7 positions matching TRBD2. This receptor was identified in a human donor with melanoma. CDR3 residues: CASSSRGDTGELFF. The CDR3 DNA reads as TGTGCCAGCAGCTCTCGGGGGGACACCGGGGAGCTGTTTTTT.